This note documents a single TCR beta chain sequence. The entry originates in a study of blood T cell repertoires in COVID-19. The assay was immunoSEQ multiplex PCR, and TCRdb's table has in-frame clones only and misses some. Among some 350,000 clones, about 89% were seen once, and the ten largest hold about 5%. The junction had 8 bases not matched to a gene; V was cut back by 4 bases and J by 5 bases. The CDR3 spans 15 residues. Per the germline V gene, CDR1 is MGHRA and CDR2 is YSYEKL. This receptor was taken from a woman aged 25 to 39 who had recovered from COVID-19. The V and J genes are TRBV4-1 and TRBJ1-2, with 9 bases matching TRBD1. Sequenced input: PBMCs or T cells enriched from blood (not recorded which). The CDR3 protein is CASSPRDRDSYGYTF. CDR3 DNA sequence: TGCGCCAGCAGCCCCCGGGACAGGGATTCGTATGGCTACACCTTC.